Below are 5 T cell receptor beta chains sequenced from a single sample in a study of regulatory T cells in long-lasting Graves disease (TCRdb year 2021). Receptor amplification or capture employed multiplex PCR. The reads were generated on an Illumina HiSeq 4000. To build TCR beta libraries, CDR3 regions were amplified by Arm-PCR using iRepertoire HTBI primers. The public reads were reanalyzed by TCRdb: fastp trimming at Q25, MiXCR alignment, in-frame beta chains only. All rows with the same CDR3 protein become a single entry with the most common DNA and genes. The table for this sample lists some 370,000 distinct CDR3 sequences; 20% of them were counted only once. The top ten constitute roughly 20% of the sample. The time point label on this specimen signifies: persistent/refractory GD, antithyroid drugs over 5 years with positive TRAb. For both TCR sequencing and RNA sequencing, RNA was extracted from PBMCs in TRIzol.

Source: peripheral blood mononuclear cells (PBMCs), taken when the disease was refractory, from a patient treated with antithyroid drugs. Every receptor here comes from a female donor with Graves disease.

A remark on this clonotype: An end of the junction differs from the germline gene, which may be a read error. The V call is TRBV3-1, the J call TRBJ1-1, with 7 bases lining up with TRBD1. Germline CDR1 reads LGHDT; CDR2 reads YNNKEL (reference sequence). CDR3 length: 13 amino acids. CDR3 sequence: CASSNTGATKAFF. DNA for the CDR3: TGTGCCAGCAGCAATACAGGGGCCACTAAAGCTTTCTTT.

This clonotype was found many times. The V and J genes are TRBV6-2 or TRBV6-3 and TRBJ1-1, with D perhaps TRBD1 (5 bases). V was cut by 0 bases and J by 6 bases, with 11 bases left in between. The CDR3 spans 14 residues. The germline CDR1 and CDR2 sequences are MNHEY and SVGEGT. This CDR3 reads CASSYSGTGAEAFF. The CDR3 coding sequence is TGTGCCAGCAGTTACTCCGGGACTGGTGCTGAAGCTTTCTTT.

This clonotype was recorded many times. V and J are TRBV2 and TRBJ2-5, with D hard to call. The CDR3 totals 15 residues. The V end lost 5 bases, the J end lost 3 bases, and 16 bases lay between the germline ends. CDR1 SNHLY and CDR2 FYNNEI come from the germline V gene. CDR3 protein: CASSPFGTYEETQYF. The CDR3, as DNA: TGTGCCAGCAGTCCCTTCGGTACATACGAAGAGACCCAGTACTTC.

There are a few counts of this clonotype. This CDR3 is CSVRATEAFF. The CDR3 region has the DNA TGCAGCGTTCGCGCCACTGAAGCTTTCTTT. The chain links TRBV29-1 to TRBJ1-1; D unclear. The CDR3 length is 10 residues. V lost 5 bases, J lost 4 bases, and 5 bases lay in between. The germline CDR1 and CDR2 sequences are SQVTM and ANQGSEA.

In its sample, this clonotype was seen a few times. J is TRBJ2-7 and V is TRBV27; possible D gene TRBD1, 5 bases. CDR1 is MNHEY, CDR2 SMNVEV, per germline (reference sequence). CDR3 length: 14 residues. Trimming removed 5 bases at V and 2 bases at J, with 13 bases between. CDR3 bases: TGTGCCAGCAGTCCTCAGGGAATACCCTACGAGCAGTACTTC. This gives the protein CASSPQGIPYEQYF.